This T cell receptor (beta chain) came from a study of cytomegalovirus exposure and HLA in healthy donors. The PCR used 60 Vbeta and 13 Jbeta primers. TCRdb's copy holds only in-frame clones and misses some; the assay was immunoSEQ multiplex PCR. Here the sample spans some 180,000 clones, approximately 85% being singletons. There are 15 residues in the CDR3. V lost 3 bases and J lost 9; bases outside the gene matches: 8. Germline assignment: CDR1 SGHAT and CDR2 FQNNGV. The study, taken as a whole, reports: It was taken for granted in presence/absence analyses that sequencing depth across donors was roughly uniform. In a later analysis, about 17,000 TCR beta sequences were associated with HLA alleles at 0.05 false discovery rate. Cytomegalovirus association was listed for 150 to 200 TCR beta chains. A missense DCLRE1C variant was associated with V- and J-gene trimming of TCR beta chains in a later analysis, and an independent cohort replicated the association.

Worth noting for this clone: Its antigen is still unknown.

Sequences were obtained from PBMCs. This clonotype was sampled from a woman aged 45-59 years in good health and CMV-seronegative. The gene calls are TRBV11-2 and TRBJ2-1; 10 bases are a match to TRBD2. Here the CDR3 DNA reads TGTGCCAGCAGCTTCCTAGCGGGAGAGAGCTCTGAGCAGTTCTTC. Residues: CASSFLAGESSEQFF.